The next 27 T cell receptor beta chains were all read from a single sample in a study of T cells expressing NK-cell markers. From the 5' RACE reads, TCRdb lists one entry per CDR3 protein and no DNA. The table lists over 200,000 distinct CDR3 sequences, with around 0.37% in the top ten. Material: blood T cells: a sorted CD56 or NKG2C T cell subset, CD4+ or CD8+ T cells, or bulk PBMC T cells (not recorded which). The receptors derive from a man in his late teens or twenties in good health.

This rearrangement joins TRBV20-1 to TRBJ2-5; the D call from TCRdb, TRBD2, cannot be confirmed without DNA. The CDR3 runs to 17 residues. Germline V gene sequence: CDR1 DFQATT, CDR2 SNEGSKA (reference sequence). CDR3 region: CSARAQPGTSGKETQYF.

The chain combines TRBV29-1 with TRBJ1-5; TCRdb gives TRBD1 as the D gene, but with no DNA this cannot be confirmed. The CDR3 length is 16 residues. Germline values: CDR1 SQVTM, CDR2 ANQGSEA. The CDR3 spells CSVTTAGLGGNQPQHF.

The chain employs TRBV6-2 or TRBV6-3 and TRBJ2-2; TCRdb proposes TRBD1, but this gene call is untestable without DNA. This CDR3 has 15 residues. Per the germline V gene, CDR1 is MNHEY and CDR2 is SVGEGT. The CDR3 spells CASSYDPRVTGELFF.

The chain combines TRBV6-5 with TRBJ2-6; with no DNA, the TCRdb D assignment of TRBD1 cannot be verified. Germline values: CDR1 MNHEY, CDR2 SVGAGI. There are 18 residues in the CDR3. This CDR3 reads CASSYQGISSSGANVLTF.

The V call is TRBV5-4, the J call TRBJ2-2; TCRdb returns TRBD1, unconfirmable since there is no DNA. Germline assignment: CDR1 SGHNT and CDR2 YYREEE (reference sequence). This CDR3 region has 15 residues. This CDR3 reads CASGPGQGVTGELFF.

The chain couples TRBV29-1 to TRBJ2-1; as DNA is missing, the TRBD2 call by TCRdb cannot be tested. The CDR3 extends over 18 amino acids. Per the germline V gene, CDR1 is SQVTM and CDR2 is ANQGSEA. The CDR3 here is CSVDLPGAGGGTYNEQFF.

Here the CDR3 reads CAAHTGTGNAEAFF. The J gene is TRBJ1-1, the V gene TRBV19; the D gene TCRdb calls, TRBD1, cannot be checked with no DNA. The length of the CDR3 is 14 residues. Germline V lookup: CDR1 LNHDA, CDR2 SQIVND (reference sequence).

The V call is TRBV20-1, the J call TRBJ2-7; there is no DNA to check the TCRdb D call of TRBD2. The CDR3 is made up of 16 amino acids. Germline CDR1 and CDR2: DFQATT and SNEGSKA (reference sequence). The CDR3 is CSARSGGSGGFSEQYF.

The chain carries TRBV12-3 or TRBV12-4 and TRBJ2-4; lacking DNA, the TRBD1 call made by TCRdb goes unchecked. The CDR3 has 18 residues. CDR3 sequence: CASSEPGRTKLAKNIQYF.

The V call is TRBV5-1, the J call TRBJ2-5; the D call of TRBD2 rests on TCRdb alone, since no DNA is present to check it. The CDR3 is 18 amino acids. Per germline, CDR1 SGHRS and CDR2 YFSETQ. CDR3 residues: CASSPHRWTSGLRPTQYF.

J is TRBJ2-3 and V is TRBV5-1; checking the TCRdb D call of TRBD1 is not possible without DNA. CDR3 length equals 14 residues. Germline values: CDR1 SGHRS, CDR2 YFSETQ. This chain's CDR3 is CATASQGSTDTQYF.

This chain joins TRBV7-8 and TRBJ2-3; with no DNA, the TCRdb D assignment of TRBD2 cannot be verified. There are 15 residues in the CDR3. The germline V gene has CDR1 SGHVS and CDR2 FQNEAQ. CDR3 residues: CASSFQTSFTDTQYF.

The rearrangement links TRBV4-1 to TRBJ2-1; absent DNA, TCRdb's TRBD2 call cannot be checked. The CDR3 sequence is 16 residues long. Germline V gene lookup returns CDR1 MGHRA and CDR2 YSYEKL. The CDR3 here is CASSRLAGGISYEQFF.

The chain links TRBV12-3 or TRBV12-4 to TRBJ2-7; the TCRdb call, TRBD1, lacks DNA for checking. The CDR3 contains 13 residues. CDR3 residues: CASSGTGSHEQYF.

The V call is TRBV20-1, the J call TRBJ2-7; the TCRdb D gene call, TRBD2, has no DNA to confirm it. Germline V lookup: CDR1 DFQATT, CDR2 SNEGSKA (reference sequence). The CDR3 consists of 13 residues. The CDR3 sequence: CSAKEGGRALQYF.

The chain joins TRBV6-1 to TRBJ2-7; the D call of TRBD2 rests on TCRdb alone, since no DNA is present to check it. The CDR3 totals 14 residues. CDR1 and CDR2 from the germline V gene are MNHNS and SASEGT. The CDR3 loop is CASSQTSGLYEQYF.

This CDR3 reads CSASDSLRIYEQYF. V gene TRBV20-1 combines with J gene TRBJ2-7; no DNA is available, so the TRBD2 call from TCRdb remains unchecked. This CDR3 is 14 amino acids long. The germline V gene encodes CDR1 DFQATT and CDR2 SNEGSKA (reference sequence).

The J gene is TRBJ1-1, the V gene TRBV18; TCRdb picks TRBD1, but there is no DNA to check that call. The CDR3 is made up of 16 amino acids. Germline CDR1 reads KGHSH; CDR2 reads LQKENI. CDR3 region: CASSPLTGGGNTEAFF.

This sequence joins TRBV20-1 and TRBJ2-4; checking the TCRdb D call of TRBD2 is not possible without DNA. Germline V gives CDR1 DFQATT, CDR2 SNEGSKA (reference sequence). CDR3 length: 16 amino acids. CDR3 sequence reads: CSATAPSGTDKNIQYF.

V gene TRBV7-8 combines with J gene TRBJ2-3; TCRdb gives TRBD2 as the D gene, but with no DNA this cannot be confirmed. This CDR3 is built from 17 residues. Germline V gene lookup returns CDR1 SGHVS and CDR2 FQNEAQ. The CDR3 loop reads CASSPAVPALRTDTQYF.

The CDR3 here is CASSFAGGATDTQYF. V gene TRBV12-3 or TRBV12-4 combines with J gene TRBJ2-3; TCRdb lists TRBD1, though no DNA is available to test this call. The CDR3 covers 15 residues.

The CDR3 region is CASSLSGGPGSNYGYTF. This chain links TRBV11-2 with TRBJ1-2; TCRdb's D call of TRBD1 is untestable without DNA. The CDR3 totals 17 residues. The germline V gene has CDR1 SGHAT and CDR2 FQNNGV.

The V and J genes are TRBV7-9 and TRBJ2-5; TCRdb picks TRBD2, but there is no DNA to check that call. Germline lookup yields CDR1 SEHNR and CDR2 FQNEAQ (reference sequence). This CDR3 has 15 residues. CDR3 protein: CASSKRGLAGETQYF.

J is TRBJ2-1 and V is TRBV9; the D call from TCRdb, TRBD2, cannot be confirmed without DNA. The germline V gene encodes CDR1 SGDLS and CDR2 YYNGEE. The CDR3 length is 14 residues. CDR3 sequence: CASSEGQTSGSRFF.

The gene calls are TRBV12-3 or TRBV12-4 and TRBJ2-2; no DNA is available, so the TRBD2 call from TCRdb remains unchecked. This CDR3 has 14 amino acids. CDR3 loop: CASSLSGRPGELFF.

This chain links TRBV20-1 with TRBJ1-2. Germline V gene sequence: CDR1 DFQATT, CDR2 SNEGSKA (reference sequence). This CDR3 has 12 residues. CDR3 amino acids: CSASTAVYGYTF.

This chain links TRBV7-2 with TRBJ2-5; the D gene TCRdb calls, TRBD2, cannot be checked with no DNA. The CDR3 spans 15 residues. The germline CDR1 and CDR2 sequences are SGHTA and FQGNSA. The CDR3 reads CASSLAGLHEETQYF.